This T cell receptor beta chain derives from a study of blood T cell repertoires in COVID-19. In the study's own analysis: Quantification of nucleated cells was approximated via reference gene primer amplification. Data came from immunoSEQ multiplex PCR; TCRdb stores just in-frame clones and leaves some out. V and J calls and clone size are given by that table; D and trimming were obtained from the DNA. In the table there are approximately 440,000 clones, 88% of which are singletons. Germline V gene sequence: CDR1 MGHRA, CDR2 YSYEKL. The ends were cut back, 11 bases at V and 3 bases at J, with 20 bases in the middle. This CDR3 contains 15 residues.

J is TRBJ2-1 and V is TRBV4-1; D may be TRBD2 (6 bases). This TCR was sampled from a woman between 50 and 59 years old with COVID-19, enrolled during active disease. The sequenced sample was peripheral blood. CDR3 sequence: CASRDFPEGYNEQFF. The CDR3 nucleotides read TGCGCCTCCCGGGACTTCCCCGAAGGCTACAATGAGCAGTTCTTC.